Listed below are T cell receptor beta chains from one sample, sequenced in a study of beta chain features in type 1 diabetes. Only in-frame clones appear in the TCRdb table, and some are missing; sequencing was by immunoSEQ multiplex PCR. Here the sample spans some 350,000 clones, about 13% being singletons. Specimen: naive CD4+ T cells from blood. These receptors were collected from a woman in her late teens or twenties with type 1 diabetes. Each CDR3 is given with its conserved first and last residue. A D gene is named only where the DNA matches it firmly. Size is stated for part of the rows, as once, few or many counts, or as a class when the clone is expanded.

.	few	TRBV6-6	TRBJ2-2	CASTAQGGELFF	TGTGCCAGCACCGCCCAGGGTGGGGAGCTGTTTTTT
TRBD2	few	TRBV7-2	TRBJ2-1	CASSLGLAGGEQFF	TGTGCCAGCAGCTTAGGGTTAGCGGGAGGTGAGCAGTTCTTC
TRBD1	few	TRBV29-1	TRBJ2-5	CSAHRGLRWETQYF	TGCAGCGCCCACAGGGGGCTTCGCTGGGAGACCCAGTACTTC
.	few	TRBV2	TRBJ1-5	CASRPGFYQPQHF	TGTGCCAGCAGGCCAGGTTTCTATCAGCCCCAGCATTTT
TRBD1	once	TRBV10-2	TRBJ2-2	CASSETGTGELFF	TGCGCCAGCAGCGAGACAGGGACCGGGGAGCTGTTTTTT
TRBD2	few	TRBV7-9	TRBJ2-7	CASRRGLAGEQYF	TGTGCCAGCAGAAGAGGACTAGCTGGCGAGCAGTACTTC
TRBD1	.	TRBV30	TRBJ1-5	CAWSVRNRGANQPQHF	TGTGCCTGGAGTGTACGGAACAGGGGGGCCAATCAGCCCCAGCATTTT
.	.	TRBV6-6	TRBJ2-3	CASSPNTDTQYF	TGTGCCAGCAGCCCTAACACAGATACGCAGTATTTT
TRBD1	.	TRBV15	TRBJ1-5	CATSKDRGLSQPQHF	TGTGCCACCAGCAAGGACAGGGGTTTGAGCCAGCCCCAGCATTTT
.	.	TRBV28	TRBJ2-3	CASRGGTTSTDTQYF	TGTGCCAGCAGAGGAGGGACCACTAGCACAGATACGCAGTATTTT
TRBD2	few	TRBV6-6	TRBJ2-7	CASSWGAGPAYEQYF	TGTGCCAGCAGTTGGGGAGCGGGACCTGCCTACGAGCAGTACTTC
.	.	TRBV5-1	TRBJ1-4	CASSLRSIATNEKLFF	TGCGCCAGCAGCTTGCGGTCGATCGCAACTAATGAAAAACTGTTTTTT
TRBD1	.	TRBV18	TRBJ2-1	CASSPPTGGLFNEQFF	TGTGCCAGCTCACCACCAACAGGGGGCCTGTTCAATGAGCAGTTCTTC
.	few	TRBV28	TRBJ2-1	CASRYSGNEQFF	TGTGCCAGCAGATACAGTGGGAATGAGCAGTTCTTC
TRBD2	few	TRBV27	TRBJ2-1	CASTGLAGRNEQFF	TGTGCCAGCACCGGACTAGCGGGAAGGAATGAGCAGTTCTTC
.	.	TRBV6-1	TRBJ2-7	CASSEIGAGPYEQYF	TGTGCCAGCAGTGAAATAGGGGCAGGGCCCTACGAGCAGTACTTC
.	few	TRBV9	TRBJ2-1	CASSKLDMALNEQFF	TGTGCCAGCAGCAAACTAGACATGGCCCTCAATGAGCAGTTCTTC
TRBD2	few	TRBV28	TRBJ2-5	CASSPAGGRGETQYF	TGTGCCAGCAGTCCAGCGGGAGGACGAGGGGAGACCCAGTACTTC
.	few	TRBV9	TRBJ2-7	CASSVDGGYEQYF	TGTGCCAGCAGCGTAGATGGCGGCTACGAGCAGTACTTC
.	.	TRBV29-1	TRBJ1-2	CSVDGGISNYGYTF	TGCAGCGTTGATGGGGGGATCTCTAACTATGGCTACACCTTC
.	few	TRBV5-1	TRBJ2-5	CASSTGTVREETQYF	TGCGCCAGCAGCACTGGGACTGTACGAGAAGAGACCCAGTACTTC
TRBD2	.	TRBV11-2	TRBJ2-5	CASSLSGRDPQETQYF	TGTGCCAGCAGCTTAAGCGGGAGGGACCCTCAAGAGACCCAGTACTTC
.	.	TRBV29-1	TRBJ1-1	CSVGGRMYTEAFF	TGCAGCGTTGGGGGCAGGATGTACACTGAAGCTTTCTTT
.	few	TRBV29-1	TRBJ1-4	CSVEDVRAREKLFF	TGCAGCGTTGAAGATGTGCGGGCTCGCGAAAAACTGTTTTTT
TRBD2	.	TRBV29-1	TRBJ2-1	CSVEMRLADYNEQFF	TGCAGCGTTGAAATGCGTCTAGCGGATTACAATGAGCAGTTCTTC
TRBD2	few	TRBV30	TRBJ2-1	CAFRTSFNEQFF	TGTGCCTTCCGGACTAGCTTCAATGAGCAGTTCTTC
TRBD1	.	TRBV7-2	TRBJ1-5	CASSSTGTGDQPQHF	TGTGCCAGCAGCTCAACCGGGACAGGGGACCAGCCCCAGCATTTT
.	once	TRBV30	TRBJ1-3	CAWSVRLGSGNTIYF	TGTGCCTGGAGTGTACGACTTGGGTCTGGAAACACCATATATTTT
.	few	TRBV27	TRBJ1-1	CASSLYLDSPEAFF	TGTGCCAGCAGTTTATACCTCGACAGTCCTGAAGCTTTCTTT
TRBD1	few	TRBV18	TRBJ2-1	CASSPQGQGIEQFF	TGTGCCAGCTCACCACAAGGACAGGGGATTGAGCAGTTCTTC
TRBD2	.	TRBV7-2	TRBJ2-5	CASSPGLVGETQYF	TGTGCCAGCAGCCCGGGACTAGTAGGAGAGACCCAGTACTTC
TRBD2	few	TRBV18	TRBJ2-3	CASSPPSGIADTQYF	TGTGCCAGCTCACCACCGAGCGGGATTGCAGATACGCAGTATTTT
.	.	TRBV5-4	TRBJ2-3	CASSSRTSTDTQYF	TGTGCCAGCAGCTCACGGACTAGCACAGATACGCAGTATTTT
.	.	TRBV7-9	TRBJ1-2	CASSFSFNYGYTF	TGTGCCAGCAGCTTCTCCTTTAACTATGGCTACACCTTC
.	few	TRBV9	TRBJ2-2	CASSPQSNTGELFF	TGTGCCAGCAGCCCGCAGTCCAACACCGGGGAGCTGTTTTTT
TRBD1	.	TRBV19	TRBJ2-3	CASSSGTGWTDTQYF	TGTGCCAGTAGTTCCGGGACAGGGTGGACAGATACGCAGTATTTT
.	.	TRBV6-6	TRBJ2-5	CASSRDFETQYF	TGTGCCAGCAGTCGGGACTTCGAGACCCAGTACTTC
TRBD2	few	TRBV7-9	TRBJ2-1	CASSSDGGGHNEQFF	TGTGCCAGCAGCTCTGACGGGGGGGGGCACAATGAGCAGTTCTTC
.	few	TRBV20-1	TRBJ2-3	CSARERDTQYF	TGCAGTGCTAGGGAGCGAGATACGCAGTATTTT
.	.	TRBV2	TRBJ2-6	CASSEGGAGANVLTF	TGTGCCAGCAGTGAGGGGGGGGCCGGGGCCAACGTCCTGACTTTC
TRBD2	few	TRBV14	TRBJ2-1	CASSPRLAPIVGEQFF	TGTGCCAGCAGCCCCCGACTAGCCCCAATCGTGGGTGAGCAGTTCTTC
TRBD1	few	TRBV5-4	TRBJ2-2	CASSPGGQPTGELFF	TGTGCCAGCAGCCCAGGGGGACAGCCCACCGGGGAGCTGTTTTTT
.	few	TRBV30	TRBJ2-3	CAWRLFTDTQYF	TGTGCCTGGAGACTGTTCACAGATACGCAGTATTTT
TRBD2	.	TRBV29-1	TRBJ2-1	CSVVDRGLAPNEQFF	TGCAGCGTCGTTGATCGGGGACTAGCCCCCAATGAGCAGTTCTTC
TRBD2	few	TRBV11-2	TRBJ2-1	CASSPRLAGSNEQFF	TGTGCCAGCAGCCCCCGACTAGCGGGTAGCAATGAGCAGTTCTTC
.	few	TRBV5-4	TRBJ1-2	CASSAAVLGNGGYTF	TGTGCCAGCAGCGCAGCGGTCCTGGGCAACGGAGGCTACACCTTC
.	few	TRBV28	TRBJ2-7	CASTHRSSSYEQYF	TGTGCCAGCACCCACAGGTCTAGCTCCTACGAGCAGTACTTC
TRBD1	.	TRBV27	TRBJ1-1	CASSLTGPRGTEAFF	TGTGCCAGCAGTTTGACAGGGCCCCGCGGCACTGAAGCTTTCTTT
TRBD1	few	TRBV28	TRBJ1-2	CASGGQGASYGYTF	TGTGCCAGCGGTGGGCAGGGGGCAAGCTATGGCTACACCTTC
.	.	TRBV11-2	TRBJ1-2	CASSLRIRGTYGYTF	TGTGCCAGCAGCTTACGGATTAGGGGAACCTATGGCTACACCTTC
.	.	TRBV30	TRBJ1-2	CAWSSDGYTF	TGTGCCTGGAGTTCGGATGGCTACACCTTC
TRBD1	few	TRBV7-9	TRBJ1-2	CASSLGTAHYGYTF	TGTGCCAGCAGCTTGGGGACAGCCCACTATGGCTACACCTTC
.	.	TRBV11-3	TRBJ2-1	CASSQPRAGRYNEQFF	TGTGCCAGCAGCCAACCCAGGGCGGGACGATACAATGAGCAGTTCTTC
TRBD1	.	TRBV7-9	TRBJ1-1	CASSLIRGRWTEAFF	TGTGCCAGCAGCTTAATTAGGGGGCGATGGACTGAAGCTTTCTTT
TRBD1	.	TRBV6-1	TRBJ1-2	CASSADRGYGYTF	TGTGCCAGCAGTGCCGACAGGGGCTATGGCTACACCTTC
.	few	TRBV28	TRBJ2-7	CASSPRQLIYF	TGTGCCAGCAGTCCAAGACAGTTGATATACTTC
TRBD1	.	TRBV9	TRBJ2-1	CASSPQDRAHSNEQFF	TGTGCCAGCAGCCCTCAGGACAGGGCCCACTCCAATGAGCAGTTCTTC